This TCR beta chain was sequenced in a study of blood T cell repertoires in COVID-19. Germline CDR1 reads KGHDR; CDR2 reads SFDVKD. V shed 5 bases, J shed 8 bases, and the junction held 6 bases outside the gene matches. The CDR3 has 14 residues. Assay: immunoSEQ multiplex PCR; the TCRdb copy retains only in-frame clones and omits some. The table includes roughly 110,000 clones, approximately 90% detected once. Sample: peripheral blood. The V and J genes are TRBV24-1 and TRBJ2-1; the match to TRBD2 covers 9 bases. The TCR originated in a human donor with acute or convalescent COVID-19. The donor label of this sample is uncertain. CDR3 region: CATSATTSGDEQFF. The CDR3 nucleotides read TGTGCCACCAGTGCGACGACTAGCGGCGATGAGCAGTTCTTC.